The 14 T cell receptor beta chains below were found in one sample sequenced in a study of blood T cell repertoires in COVID-19. Here immunoSEQ multiplex PCR was the method, and the copy in TCRdb shows in-frame clones only, minus some. The sample holds about 220,000 clones; more than 65% are singletons and the top ten take 9.7%. The sequenced material came from peripheral blood. These receptors were taken from a man in his forties or fifties with active or convalescent COVID-19.

The chain combines TRBV7-2 with TRBJ1-1; 8 bases line up with TRBD1. The CDR3 consists of 16 residues. CDR1 SGHTA and CDR2 FQGNSA come from the germline V gene. V was clipped by 1 base and J by 5 bases; unmatched bases: 9. CDR3 region: CASSLGPLQGGTEAFF. The CDR3 DNA reads TGTGCCAGCAGCTTAGGCCCTCTACAGGGGGGGACTGAAGCTTTCTTT.

The chain combines TRBV30 with TRBJ2-5, with TRBD2 as a possible D gene (5 bases). The CDR3 has 12 residues. V lost 0 bases to trimming and J lost 4 bases, with 6 bases between them. Germline V gives CDR1 GTSNPN, CDR2 SVGIG (reference sequence). Here the CDR3 reads CAWSVAGETQYF. As DNA, the CDR3 is TGTGCCTGGAGTGTCGCGGGAGAGACCCAGTACTTC.

This sequence joins TRBV28 and TRBJ2-5; a possible D gene is TRBD1 (5 bases). The CDR3 loop spans 14 amino acids. Germline V gene lookup returns CDR1 MDHEN and CDR2 SYDVKM. V lost 3 bases and J lost 1, with 9 bases in between. The CDR3 DNA reads TGTGCCAGCAGTTTGGTGGGGCTCCAAGAGACCCAGTACTTC. Amino acid sequence: CASSLVGLQETQYF.

Here the CDR3 DNA reads TGTGCCAGCAGCTTCGGACGGGGGAGGGCCTGGGGCTACAATGAGCAGTTCTTC. Translating it yields CASSFGRGRAWGYNEQFF. V usage is TRBV7-9 and J usage is TRBJ2-1, with 7 bases fitting TRBD2. The V segment lost 3 bases and the J segment 3 bases; nucleotides outside the gene matches: 14. CDR3 length: 18 amino acids. Germline CDR1 SEHNR, CDR2 FQNEAQ (reference sequence).

V usage is TRBV4-1 and J usage is TRBJ2-5; TRBD2 aligns across 7 bases. This CDR3 region has 19 residues. Germline trimming cut 0 bases from V and 6 bases from J; bases unmatched to any gene: 19. Germline loops: CDR1 MGHRA, CDR2 YSYEKL. The CDR3 reads CASSQEWGGVFQGRKTQYF. CDR3 DNA: TGCGCCAGCAGCCAAGAGTGGGGAGGGGTGTTTCAGGGTAGGAAGACCCAGTACTTC.

V gene TRBV6-5 combines with J gene TRBJ2-7; TRBD1 matches at 7 bases. The CDR3 consists of 15 residues. Germline CDR1 and CDR2: MNHEY and SVGAGI. J was trimmed by 3 bases and V by 2 bases; bases with no gene match: 7. The CDR3 loop is CASSYRQGPHYEQYF. In DNA, the CDR3 is TGTGCCAGCAGTTACCGACAGGGCCCCCACTACGAGCAGTACTTC.

V gene TRBV7-2 combines with J gene TRBJ2-7; 7 bases match TRBD2. The CDR3 contains 17 residues. After removal of 1 base from V and 0 bases from J, the junction contained 9 bases not matched to a gene. CDR1 and CDR2 from the germline V gene are SGHTA and FQGNSA. The CDR3 DNA is TGTGCCAGCAGCTTAGGGCCTCCGGGACTAAGCTCCTACGAGCAGTACGTC. Translating it yields CASSLGPPGLSSYEQYV.

V usage is TRBV7-2 and J usage is TRBJ1-5; TRBD1 matches 10 bases. With 0 bases clipped from V and 5 bases from J, the junction kept 1 base outside the gene matches. The CDR3 has 15 amino acids. Germline V gives CDR1 SGHTA, CDR2 FQGNSA. Here the CDR3 reads CASSLADRGDQPQHF. CDR3 in DNA: TGTGCCAGCAGCTTAGCGGACAGGGGGGATCAGCCCCAGCATTTT.

V is TRBV4-2 and J is TRBJ2-1; 11 bases agree with TRBD1. The ends lost 1 base at V and 0 bases at J; junction bases unmatched: 11. This CDR3 comprises 20 residues. The germline V gene has CDR1 LGHNA and CDR2 YNFKEQ. The DNA for the CDR3 is TGTGCCAGCAGCCAAGCGGACCGGGACAGGGGGTTTGGCTCCTACAATGAGCAGTTCTTC. Its translation: CASSQADRDRGFGSYNEQFF.

The rearrangement links TRBV7-7 to TRBJ2-5; no clear D. Germline V CDR1 and CDR2: SSHAT, FNYEAQ (reference sequence). V gave up 1 base and J gave up 5 bases, with 8 bases separating them. The CDR3 runs to 13 residues. CDR3 amino acids: CASSLGLRETQYF. The CDR3 coding sequence is TGTGCCAGCAGCTTAGGGCTGAGGGAGACCCAGTACTTC.

The chain links TRBV11-2 to TRBJ1-1; 7 bases agree with TRBD1. The CDR3 has 14 amino acids. The V gene's germline CDR1 is SGHAT and CDR2 FQNNGV. V dropped 5 bases and J dropped 5; count of bases not matched to a gene: 8. This CDR3 reads CASSPYLQGTEAFF. CDR3 nucleotide sequence: TGTGCCAGCAGCCCCTACCTACAGGGGACTGAAGCTTTCTTT.

The chain has TRBV19 and TRBJ1-2; D remains ambiguous. The CDR3 covers 13 residues. The ends were cut back, 4 bases at V and 7 bases at J, with 13 bases in the middle. Germline V gene lookup returns CDR1 LNHDA and CDR2 SQIVND (reference sequence). In DNA, the CDR3 is TGTGCCAGTAGTACAGTCGGGGTTTTTGGCTACACCTTC. This sequence encodes CASSTVGVFGYTF. The whole variable domain, filled in from reference TRBV19 and TRBJ1-2, reads DGGITQSPKYLFRKEGQNVTLSCEQNLNHDAMYWYRQDPGQGLRLIYYSQIVNDFQKGDIAEGYSVSREKKESFPLTVTSAQKNPTAFYLCASSTVGVFGYTFGSGTRLTVV.

The V call is TRBV5-1, the J call TRBJ2-5, with D perhaps TRBD1 (6 bases). V was cut by 4 bases and J by 1 base, with 14 bases left in between. The CDR3 consists of 15 residues. Germline assignment: CDR1 SGHRS and CDR2 YFSETQ. The CDR3 DNA follows: TGCGCCAGCAGCCGCCAAGGACAGATCCAAGAGACCCAGTACTTC. Protein product: CASSRQGQIQETQYF. Filled out from reference TRBV5-1 and TRBJ2-5, the complete variable domain reads KAGVTQTPRYLIKTRGQQVTLSCSPISGHRSVSWYQQTPGQGLQFLFEYFSETQRNKGNFPGRFSGRQFSNSRSEMNVSTLELGDSALYLCASSRQGQIQETQYFGPGTRLLVL.

V usage is TRBV24-1 and J usage is TRBJ2-2, with D maybe TRBD1 (6 bases). Germline V gene sequence: CDR1 KGHDR, CDR2 SFDVKD. The CDR3 extends over 15 amino acids. The germline V and J ends were trimmed by 6 bases and 2 bases, with 12 bases remaining between them. The CDR3 DNA is TGTGCCACCAGTAGCCGGGACACCAACACCGGGGAGCTGTTTTTT. It is translated as CATSSRDTNTGELFF.